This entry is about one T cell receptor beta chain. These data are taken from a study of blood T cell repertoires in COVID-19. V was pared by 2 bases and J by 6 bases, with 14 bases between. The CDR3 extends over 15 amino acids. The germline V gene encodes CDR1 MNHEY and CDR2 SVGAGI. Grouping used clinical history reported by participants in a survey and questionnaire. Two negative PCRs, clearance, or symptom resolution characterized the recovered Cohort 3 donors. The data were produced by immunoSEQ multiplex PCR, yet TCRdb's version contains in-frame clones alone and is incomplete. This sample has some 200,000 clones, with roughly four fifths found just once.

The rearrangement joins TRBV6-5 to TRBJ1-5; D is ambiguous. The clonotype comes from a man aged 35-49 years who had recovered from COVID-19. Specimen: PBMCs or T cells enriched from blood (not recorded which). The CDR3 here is CASSYATLLGQPQHF. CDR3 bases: TGTGCCAGCAGTTACGCGACACTTTTGGGTCAGCCCCAGCATTTT.